This T cell receptor (beta chain) was obtained from a study of radiation and T cells in renal cell carcinoma. Overall study findings and caveats: Dominant CDR3 motifs were more common in irradiated tumors than controls. Compared with controls, irradiated tumors showed greater TCR clonality.

Germline CDR1 is SGHDT and CDR2 is YYEEEE. V trimming: 4 bases; J trimming: 7 bases; junction bases outside the gene matches: 5. This CDR3 has 12 amino acids. This sample's treatment: treatment-naive control, cytoreductive nephrectomy. Sequenced control tumors were from about ten males and a few females, median age around 61. A word on this clone: Its antigen is currently unknown. Distinct nucleotide sequences in the sample also encode this CDR3.

Assay used: immunoSEQ multiplex PCR; TCRdb lists only in-frame clones, some missing. In the table there are approximately 21,000 clones, 45% to 70% of which are singletons. This chain links TRBV5-6 with TRBJ2-7, with 7 bases identical to TRBD1. The specimen was tumor tissue, collected from a patient whose treatment was nephrectomy without radiotherapy. The TCR was taken from a human donor with renal cell carcinoma. The CDR3 region is CASSLETGEQYF. The CDR3 bases are TGTGCCAGCAGCCTGGAGACAGGGGAGCAGTACTTC.